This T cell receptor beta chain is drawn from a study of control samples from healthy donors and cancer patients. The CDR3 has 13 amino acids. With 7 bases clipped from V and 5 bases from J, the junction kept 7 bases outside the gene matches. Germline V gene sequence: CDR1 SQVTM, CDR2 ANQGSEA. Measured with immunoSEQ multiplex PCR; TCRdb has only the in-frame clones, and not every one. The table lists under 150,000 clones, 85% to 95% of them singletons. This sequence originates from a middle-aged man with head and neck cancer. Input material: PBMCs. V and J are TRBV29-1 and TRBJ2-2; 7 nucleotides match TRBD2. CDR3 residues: CSASVGGTGELFF. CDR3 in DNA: TGCAGCGCCTCAGTGGGAGGGACCGGGGAGCTGTTTTTT.